These T cell receptor beta chains were read from a single sample in a study of cytomegalovirus exposure and HLA in healthy donors. The data were produced by immunoSEQ multiplex PCR, yet TCRdb's version contains in-frame clones alone and is incomplete. The listing contains 60,000 to 70,000 clones. The sequencing input was PBMCs. The source is a man in his thirties or forties in good health and CMV-seropositive. The CDR3 runs from the conserved cysteine through the conserved F or W. The order of the fields is V gene, J gene, D gene, CDR3 protein, CDR3 DNA. A D gene is named only where the DNA matches it firmly.

>TRBV19|TRBJ2-3|NA
CASRSWSSASTDTQYF
TGTGCCAGTAGATCTTGGTCTAGCGCCAGCACAGATACGCAGTATTTT
>TRBV11-3|TRBJ1-3|TRBD1
CASSFGQGLSDTIYF
TGTGCCAGCAGCTTCGGACAGGGACTTTCAGACACCATATATTTT
>TRBV19|TRBJ1-5|NA
CASSIYQGSNQPQHF
TGTGCCAGTAGTATATATCAGGGCAGCAATCAGCCCCAGCATTTT
>TRBV9|TRBJ1-2|NA
CASSSSYGYTF
TGTGCCAGCAGCTCCAGCTATGGCTACACCTTC
>TRBV7-7|TRBJ2-1|TRBD1
CASSLYPRDRAYNEQFF
TGTGCTAGCAGCCTTTACCCCCGGGACAGAGCTTACAATGAGCAGTTCTTC
>TRBV6-6|TRBJ1-1|NA
CASRILDGENTEAFF
TGTGCCAGCAGGATCCTCGACGGGGAAAACACTGAAGCTTTCTTT
>TRBV4-1|TRBJ2-1|TRBD2
CASSFGLAGIYNEQFF
TGCGCCAGCAGTTTCGGACTAGCGGGGATCTACAATGAGCAGTTCTTC
>TRBV4-2|TRBJ2-3|TRBD2
CASSQEVALAVTDTQYF
TGTGCCAGCAGCCAAGAGGTGGCACTAGCGGTCACAGATACGCAGTATTTT
>TRBV2|TRBJ2-5|NA
CASSYSGLQETQYF
TGTGCCAGCAGCTATAGCGGATTACAAGAGACCCAGTACTTC
>TRBV19|TRBJ2-3|TRBD1
CASSTPGTGNTDTQYF
TGTGCCAGTAGTACCCCCGGGACAGGGAACACAGATACGCAGTATTTT
>TRBV30|TRBJ1-5|TRBD1
CAWSGTGSNQPQHF
TGTGCCTGGAGTGGGACAGGGTCTAATCAGCCCCAGCATTTT
>TRBV15|TRBJ2-7|NA
CATSRVDTAGEQYF
TGTGCCACCAGCAGAGTGGATACCGCGGGCGAGCAGTACTTC
>TRBV15|TRBJ1-6|NA
CATSLEGGSPLHF
TGTGCCACCAGCCTCGAGGGTGGGTCACCCCTCCACTTT
>TRBV6-1|TRBJ2-1|NA
CASSLSTGADNEQFF
TGTGCCAGCAGCCTTTCTACAGGCGCCGACAATGAGCAGTTCTTC
>TRBV30|TRBJ1-2|NA
CAWKLLNGANYGYTF
TGTGCCTGGAAGCTATTAAACGGAGCTAACTATGGCTACACCTTC
>TRBV19|TRBJ2-7|NA
CASSHRESYEQYF
TGTGCCAGTAGCCACAGGGAATCCTACGAGCAGTACTTC
>TRBV7-9|TRBJ1-1|NA
CASSGQLNTEAFF
TGTGCCAGCAGCGGACAGCTGAACACTGAAGCTTTCTTT
>TRBV7-9|TRBJ1-2|TRBD1
CASSLAQGAYGYTF
TGTGCCAGCAGCTTAGCCCAGGGGGCCTATGGCTACACCTTC